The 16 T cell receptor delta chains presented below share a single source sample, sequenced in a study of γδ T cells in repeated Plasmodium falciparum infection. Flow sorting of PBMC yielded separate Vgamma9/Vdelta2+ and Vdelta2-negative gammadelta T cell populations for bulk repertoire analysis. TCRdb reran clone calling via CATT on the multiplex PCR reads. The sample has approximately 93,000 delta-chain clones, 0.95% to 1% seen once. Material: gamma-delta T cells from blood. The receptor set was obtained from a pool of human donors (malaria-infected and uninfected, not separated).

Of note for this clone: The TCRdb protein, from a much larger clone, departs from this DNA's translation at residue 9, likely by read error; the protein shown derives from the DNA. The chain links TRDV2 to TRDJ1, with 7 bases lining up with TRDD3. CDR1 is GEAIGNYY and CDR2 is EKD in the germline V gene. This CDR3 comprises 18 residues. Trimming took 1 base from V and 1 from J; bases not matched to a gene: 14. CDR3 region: CACDTVLGYTSVTDKLIF. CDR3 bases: TGTGCCTGTGACACAGTACTGGGGTATACGTCCGTCACCGATAAACTCATCTTT.

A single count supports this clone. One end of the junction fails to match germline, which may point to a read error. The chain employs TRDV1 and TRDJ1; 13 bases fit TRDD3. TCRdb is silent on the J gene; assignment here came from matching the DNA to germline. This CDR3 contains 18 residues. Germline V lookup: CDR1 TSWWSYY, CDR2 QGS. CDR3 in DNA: TGCGCTTGGGGGGCCGTGGTTCCTACTGGGGGATACGCCCATAAACTCATCTTT. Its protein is CAWGAVVPTGGYAHKLIF.

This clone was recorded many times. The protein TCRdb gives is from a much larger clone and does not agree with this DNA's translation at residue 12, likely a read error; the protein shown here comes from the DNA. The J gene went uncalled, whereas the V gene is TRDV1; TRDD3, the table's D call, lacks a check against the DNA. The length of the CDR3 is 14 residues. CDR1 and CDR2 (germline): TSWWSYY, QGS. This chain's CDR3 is CALGGLWGTDKPIF. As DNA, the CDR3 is TGTGCTCTTGGGGGACTCTGGGGGACTGATAAACCCATCTTT.

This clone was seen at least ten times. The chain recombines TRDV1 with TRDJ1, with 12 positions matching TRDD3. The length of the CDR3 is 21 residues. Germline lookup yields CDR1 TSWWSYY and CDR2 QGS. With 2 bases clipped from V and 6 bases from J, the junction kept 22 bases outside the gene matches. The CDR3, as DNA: TGTGCTCTTGGGGAAACCACTACCACGAACTGGGGGATACACGCGTATTATAAACTCATCTTT. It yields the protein CALGETTTTNWGIHAYYKLIF.

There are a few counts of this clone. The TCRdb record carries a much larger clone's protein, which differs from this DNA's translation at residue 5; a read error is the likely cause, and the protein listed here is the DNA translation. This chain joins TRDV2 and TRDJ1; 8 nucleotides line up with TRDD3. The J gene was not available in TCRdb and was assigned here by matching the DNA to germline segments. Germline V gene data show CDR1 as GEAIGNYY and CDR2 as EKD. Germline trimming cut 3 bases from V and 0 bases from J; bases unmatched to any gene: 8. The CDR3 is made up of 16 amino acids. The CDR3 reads CACDQLGGNYTDKLIF. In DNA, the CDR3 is TGTGCCTGTGACCAACTGGGGGGGAACTACACCGATAAACTCATCTTT.

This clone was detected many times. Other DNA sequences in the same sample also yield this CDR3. CDR3 bases: TGTGCTCTTGGGGAATGGGGTCACTACAGTTATACCTCCACTGGGGGATACGTCGGGGATAAACTCATCTTT. Protein: CALGEWGHYSYTSTGGYVGDKLIF. The rearrangement links TRDV1 to TRDJ1; 13 nucleotides match TRDD3. This CDR3 has 24 residues. Unmatched junction bases numbered 29, after V lost 2 bases and J lost 5 bases. Germline V lookup: CDR1 TSWWSYY, CDR2 QGS.

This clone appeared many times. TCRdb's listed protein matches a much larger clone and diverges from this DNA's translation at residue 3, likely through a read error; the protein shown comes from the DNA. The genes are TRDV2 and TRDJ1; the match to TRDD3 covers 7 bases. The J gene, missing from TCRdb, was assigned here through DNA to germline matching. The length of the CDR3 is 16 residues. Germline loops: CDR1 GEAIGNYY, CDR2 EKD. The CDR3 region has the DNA TGTGCCCGTGACACGCGGTGGGGGACCTACACCGATAAACTCATCTTT. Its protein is CARDTRWGTYTDKLIF.

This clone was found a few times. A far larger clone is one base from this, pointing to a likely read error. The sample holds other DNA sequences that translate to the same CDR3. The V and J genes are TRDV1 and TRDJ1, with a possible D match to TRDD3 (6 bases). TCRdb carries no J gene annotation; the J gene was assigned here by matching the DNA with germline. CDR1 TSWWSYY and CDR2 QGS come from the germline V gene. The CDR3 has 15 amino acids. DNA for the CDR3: TGTGCCCTTGGGGATCCGCGAAGACGCCCCGATAAACTCATCTTT. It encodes CALGDPRRRPDKLIF.

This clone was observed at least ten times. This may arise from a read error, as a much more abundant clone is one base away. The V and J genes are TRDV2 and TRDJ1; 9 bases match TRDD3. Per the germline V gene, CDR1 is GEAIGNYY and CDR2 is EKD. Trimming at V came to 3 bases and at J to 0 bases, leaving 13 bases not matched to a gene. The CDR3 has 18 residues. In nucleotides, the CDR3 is TGTGCCTGTGACCCTATGGGGGATAAGAGGGGGTACACCGATAAACTCATCTTT. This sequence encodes CACDPMGDKRGYTDKLIF.

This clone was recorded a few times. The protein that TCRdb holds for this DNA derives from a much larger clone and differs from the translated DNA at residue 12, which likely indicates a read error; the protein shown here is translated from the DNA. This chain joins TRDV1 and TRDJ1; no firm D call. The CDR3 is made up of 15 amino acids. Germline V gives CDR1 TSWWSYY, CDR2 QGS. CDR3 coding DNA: TGTGCTCTTGGGGAACGGAGGGGTTCGACCGATGAACTCATCTTT. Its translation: CALGERRGSTDELIF.

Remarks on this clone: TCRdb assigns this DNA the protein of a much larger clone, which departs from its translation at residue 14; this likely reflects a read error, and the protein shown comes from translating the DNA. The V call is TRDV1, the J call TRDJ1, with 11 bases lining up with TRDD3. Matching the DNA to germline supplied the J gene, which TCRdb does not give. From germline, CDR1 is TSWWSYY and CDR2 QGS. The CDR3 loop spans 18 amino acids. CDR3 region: CALGSAYWGIIITNKLIF. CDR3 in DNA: TGTGCTCTTGGTAGTGCCTACTGGGGGATAATTATCACCAATAAACTCATCTTT.

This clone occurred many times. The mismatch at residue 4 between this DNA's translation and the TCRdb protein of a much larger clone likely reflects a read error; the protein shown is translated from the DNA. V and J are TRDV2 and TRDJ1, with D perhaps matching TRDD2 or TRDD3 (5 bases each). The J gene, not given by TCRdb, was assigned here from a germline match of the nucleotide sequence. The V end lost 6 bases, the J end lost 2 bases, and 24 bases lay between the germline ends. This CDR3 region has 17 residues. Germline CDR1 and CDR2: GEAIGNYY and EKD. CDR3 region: CACNSVLSRGTTDKLIF. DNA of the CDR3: TGTGCCTGTAACTCCGTCCTATCAAGGGGAACGACCGATAAACTCATCTTT.

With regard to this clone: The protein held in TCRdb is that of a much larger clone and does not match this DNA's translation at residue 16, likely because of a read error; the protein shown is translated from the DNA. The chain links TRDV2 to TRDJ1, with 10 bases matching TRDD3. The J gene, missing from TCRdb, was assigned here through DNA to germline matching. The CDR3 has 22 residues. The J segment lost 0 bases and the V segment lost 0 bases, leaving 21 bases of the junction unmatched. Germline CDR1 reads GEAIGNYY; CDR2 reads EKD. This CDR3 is CACDTITGGLIKLPNHTDKLIF. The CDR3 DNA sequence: TGTGCCTGTGACACCATTACTGGGGGATTGATAAAGCTACCGAATCACACCGATAAACTCATCTTT.

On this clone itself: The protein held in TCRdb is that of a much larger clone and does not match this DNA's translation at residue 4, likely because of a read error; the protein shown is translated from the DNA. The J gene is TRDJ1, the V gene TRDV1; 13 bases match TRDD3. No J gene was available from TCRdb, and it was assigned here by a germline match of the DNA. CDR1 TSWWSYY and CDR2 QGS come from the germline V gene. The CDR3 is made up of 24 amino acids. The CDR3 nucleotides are TGTGCTCTTGAGGAACCTCGTTATGGGCTACTGGGGGATACGCCAATCCTATACACCGATAAACTCATCTTT. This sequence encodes CALEEPRYGLLGDTPILYTDKLIF.

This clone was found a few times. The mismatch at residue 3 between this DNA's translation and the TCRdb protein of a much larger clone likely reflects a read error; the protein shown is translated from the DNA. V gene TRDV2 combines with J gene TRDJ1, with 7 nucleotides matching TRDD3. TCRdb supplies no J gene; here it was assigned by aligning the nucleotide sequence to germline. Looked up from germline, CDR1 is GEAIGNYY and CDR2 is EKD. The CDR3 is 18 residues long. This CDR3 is CARDTRPDLGGYTDKLIF. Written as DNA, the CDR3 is TGTGCCCGTGACACTCGTCCGGATCTGGGGGGCTACACCGATAAACTCATCTTT.

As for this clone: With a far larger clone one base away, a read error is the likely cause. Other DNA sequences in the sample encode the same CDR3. The CDR3 nucleotides are TGTGCTCTTGGGGAACTCTCTACACTATACCCTTGTAGTACGAGTACTAAACTCATCTTT. This encodes CALGELSTLYPCSTSTKLIF. The chain carries TRDV1 and TRDJ1, with D uncertain. No J gene is reported in TCRdb; it was inferred here by comparing the DNA with germline. Trimming pared 0 bases from V and 7 bases from J, leaving 30 bases between. The germline V gene has CDR1 TSWWSYY and CDR2 QGS. This CDR3 spans 20 amino acids.